The TCR beta chain described here comes from a study of blood T cells in healthy people across ages. The authors ran a second PCR of 7 to 11 cycles using a sample-barcoded 5' primer and a J-beta primer mix. Carrying 12 random nucleotides, a template-switch adaptor labeled each individual cDNA molecule. TCRdb itself ran the 5' RACE reads through MiXCR, one entry per CDR3 protein. Among roughly 1,700,000 distinct CDR3 sequences listed, about 30% were seen once. There are 15 residues in the CDR3. This clonotype came up a few times. The TCR sequence derives from a woman aged 25 to 39 in good health. V usage is TRBV21-1 and J usage is TRBJ2-7; TRBD1 is the table's D call, not checked against the DNA. TRBV21-1 is a known pseudogene. Sequenced sample: blood. This chain's CDR3 is CASSMDSLSSYEQYF. The CDR3 coding sequence is TGTGCCAGCAGCATGGACAGTTTGAGCTCCTACGAGCAGTACTTC.